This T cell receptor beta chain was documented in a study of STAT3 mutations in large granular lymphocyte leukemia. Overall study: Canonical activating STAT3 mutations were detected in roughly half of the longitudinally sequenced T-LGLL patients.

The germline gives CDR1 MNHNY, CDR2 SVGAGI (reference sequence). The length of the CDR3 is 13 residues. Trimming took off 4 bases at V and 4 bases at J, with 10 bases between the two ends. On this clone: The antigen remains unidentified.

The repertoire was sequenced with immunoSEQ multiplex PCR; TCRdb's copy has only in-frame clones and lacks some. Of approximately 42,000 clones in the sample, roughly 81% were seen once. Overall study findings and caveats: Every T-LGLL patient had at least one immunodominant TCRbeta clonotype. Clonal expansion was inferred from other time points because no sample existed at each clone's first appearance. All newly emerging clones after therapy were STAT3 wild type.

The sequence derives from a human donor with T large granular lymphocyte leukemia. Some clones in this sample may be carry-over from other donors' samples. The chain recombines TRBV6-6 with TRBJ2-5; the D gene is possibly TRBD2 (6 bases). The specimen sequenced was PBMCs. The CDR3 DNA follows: TGTGCCAGCAGTTCCCAGGAGGGAGAGACCCAGTACTTC. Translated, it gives CASSSQEGETQYF.